The 23 T cell receptor beta chains below were found in one sample sequenced in a study of CD8+CD57+ T cells in acquired aplastic anemia. CD8+CD57+ cell expansion, shown by flow cytometry, had occurred in the patients selected for sequencing. The study profiled TCR beta VDJ and CDR3 using genomic DNA as template. Using its own MiXCR run on the reads, TCRdb lists one record per CDR3 protein. This table holds 200,000 to 250,000 distinct CDR3 sequences, 40% to 60% found once. Sequencing was carried out using sorted CD4+, CD8+, or CD8+CD57+ T cells (not recorded which) from PBMCs. The receptors stem from a human donor with aplastic anemia.

This clonotype was observed a single time. CDR3 sequence reads: CAWNRGMSNEKLFF. For the CDR3, the DNA is TGTGCCTGGAACAGGGGCATGAGTAATGAAAAACTGTTTTTT. This sequence joins TRBV30 and TRBJ1-4; 7 bases agree with TRBD1. V lost 4 bases to trimming and J lost 4 bases; unmatched junction nucleotides: 6. Germline lookup yields CDR1 GTSNPN and CDR2 SVGIG (reference sequence). This CDR3 has 14 residues.

This clonotype was detected only a few times. V gene TRBV3-1 combines with J gene TRBJ1-2; possibly TRBD1 for D (5 bases). Trimming removed 1 base from V and 4 bases from J, with 10 bases in between. Germline CDR1 reads LGHDT; CDR2 reads YNNKEL (reference sequence). The CDR3 is made up of 14 amino acids. The chain's CDR3 is CASSQAGPLYGYTF. Written as DNA, the CDR3 is TGTGCCAGCAGCCAAGCGGGGCCGCTCTATGGCTACACCTTC.

This clonotype was seen ten or more times. The V call is TRBV2, the J call TRBJ1-6; TRBD1 agrees at 7 bases. From germline, CDR1 is SNHLY and CDR2 FYNNEI. The CDR3 is 14 amino acids. V lost 6 bases to trimming and J lost 9 bases; unmatched junction nucleotides: 8. The CDR3 here is CASRRQGGTSPLHF. The DNA of the CDR3 is TGTGCCAGCAGGAGACAGGGTGGCACTTCACCCCTCCACTTT.

This chain links TRBV5-1 with TRBJ1-2; D gene ambiguous. V lost 0 bases, J lost 10 bases, and 10 bases lay in between. CDR1 and CDR2 (germline): SGHRS, YFSETQ. This CDR3 has 12 residues. CDR3 loop: CASSLVGMDYTF. The CDR3, as DNA: TGCGCCAGCAGCTTGGTAGGGATGGACTACACCTTC.

This clonotype has at least ten counts. The V and J genes are TRBV7-9 and TRBJ1-5; D not certain. The germline CDR1 and CDR2 sequences are SEHNR and FQNEAQ (reference sequence). V lost 8 bases and J 10 bases, leaving 12 bases between the germline ends. The CDR3 contains 11 residues. As DNA, the CDR3 is TGTGCCAGCGGACCCCTTGAACCCCAGCATTTT. Translated: CASGPLEPQHF.

This clonotype was detected once. The chain links TRBV6-5 to TRBJ2-7; D possibly matches TRBD1 or TRBD2 (7 bases each). The V end was cut by 6 bases, the J end by 2 bases, with 14 bases between. Germline CDR1 reads MNHEY; CDR2 reads SVGAGI. There are 14 residues in the CDR3. The CDR3 sequence is CASRTSGGAYEQYF. CDR3 coding DNA: TGTGCCAGCAGGACTTCAGGGGGGGCCTACGAGCAGTACTTC.

This chain joins TRBV10-1 and TRBJ2-3; TRBD2 might be the D (5 bases). Looked up from germline, CDR1 is WNHNN and CDR2 is SYGVQD (reference sequence). The CDR3 is made up of 16 amino acids. Trimming took off 0 bases at V and 11 bases at J, with 21 bases between the two ends. CDR3 amino acids: CASSESRVVGYNEQYF. In DNA, the CDR3 is TGCGCCAGCAGTGAGTCGAGGGTAGTGGGCTACAATGAGCAGTATTTT.

The chain employs TRBV19 and TRBJ2-1; 7 bases fit TRBD2. Per the germline V gene, CDR1 is LNHDA and CDR2 is SQIVND (reference sequence). This CDR3 contains 16 residues. J gave up 0 bases and V 3 bases, and 5 bases lay outside the gene matches. The CDR3 DNA follows: TGTGCCAGTAGTATTTCGGGAGGTCGCTCCTACAATGAGCAGTTCTTC. This gives the protein CASSISGGRSYNEQFF.

On this clonotype itself: This may stem from a read error, because a much larger clone lies one nucleotide away. The chain recombines TRBV25-1 with TRBJ2-1; 16 bases line up with TRBD2. The CDR3 extends over 17 amino acids. Per the germline V gene, CDR1 is MGHDK and CDR2 is SYGVNS. This CDR3 is CASSGTSGGAGYNEQLF. In DNA form, the CDR3 reads TGTGCCAGCAGCGGGACTAGCGGGGGGGCTGGATACAATGAGCAGCTCTTC. Full variable domain (remainder filled in from reference TRBV25-1 and TRBJ2-1): EADIYQTPRYLVIGTGKKITLECSQTMGHDKMYWYQQDPGMELHLIHYSYGVNSTEKGDLSSESTVSRIRTEHFPLTLESARPSHTSQYLCASSGTSGGAGYNEQLFGPGTRLTVL.

Many counts were recorded for this clonotype. The genes are TRBV7-9 and TRBJ1-2; no clear D gene. V shed 2 bases and J shed 4 bases, with 8 bases lying between them. From germline, CDR1 is SEHNR and CDR2 FQNEAQ (reference sequence). This CDR3 contains 13 residues. In DNA, the CDR3 is TGTGCCAGCAGCTTATACGGCACCTATGGCTACACCTTC. Its protein product is CASSLYGTYGYTF.

This clonotype has more than one count but fewer than ten. The CDR3 DNA is TGTGCCACTAGAGATTATGGCTACACCTTC. Protein: CATRDYGYTF. The rearrangement uses TRBV10-3 and TRBJ1-2; D unresolved. Trimming shortened V by 10 bases and J by 5 bases, and 8 bases separated the two germline ends. Germline-derived CDR1 and CDR2 are ENHRY and SYGVKD. The CDR3 sequence is 10 residues long.

V usage is TRBV14 and J usage is TRBJ2-1, with D tentatively TRBD1 (5 bases). V was pared by 4 bases and J by 3 bases, with 13 bases between. Germline lookup yields CDR1 SGHDN and CDR2 FVKESK. The CDR3 is 15 residues long. The DNA of the CDR3 is TGTGCCAGCAGCCCAGGACAAGCCTACTACAATGAGCAGTTCTTC. Its protein is CASSPGQAYYNEQFF.

This clonotype was seen only once. This chain links TRBV15 with TRBJ1-3; the D gene is possibly TRBD1 (6 bases). Trimming stripped 1 base from V and 2 bases from J, with 6 bases between. CDR1 is LNHNV, CDR2 YYDKDF, per germline (reference sequence). CDR3 size: 14 residues. The CDR3 loop reads CATSRGTAGNTIYF. The CDR3 DNA reads TGTGCCACCAGCAGAGGGACAGCTGGAAACACCATATATTTT.

The J gene is TRBJ2-2, the V gene TRBV29-1; no firm D call. Germline V gene data show CDR1 as SQVTM and CDR2 as ANQGSEA. The CDR3 contains 14 residues. V was trimmed by 8 bases and J by 2 bases, leaving 15 bases between them. CDR3 DNA sequence: TGCAGCCCAAGAGGCAGATCCAACACCGGGGAGCTGTTTTTT. It is translated as CSPRGRSNTGELFF.

The sample holds many counts of this clonotype. The chain is built from TRBV11-2 and TRBJ1-4; D gene uncertain. The CDR3 covers 14 residues. Looked up from germline, CDR1 is SGHAT and CDR2 is FQNNGV. V gave up 5 bases and J gave up 7 bases, with 14 bases separating them. CDR3 coding DNA: TGTGCCAGCAGCCCGGATCCGGTCGGTGAAAAACTGTTTTTT. It translates to CASSPDPVGEKLFF. The variable domain in full, completed from reference TRBV11-2 and TRBJ1-4, reads EAGVAQSPRYKIIEKRQSVAFWCNPISGHATLYWYQQILGQGPKLLIQFQNNGVVDDSQLPKDRFSAERLKGVDSTLKIQPAKLEDSAVYLCASSPDPVGEKLFFGSGTQLSVL.

The V and J genes are TRBV7-9 and TRBJ1-5, with a tentative D call TRBD1 (6 bases). Trimming took 5 bases from V and 7 from J, leaving 30 bases between them. The germline V gene has CDR1 SEHNR and CDR2 FQNEAQ (reference sequence). This CDR3 is 19 amino acids long. The CDR3 DNA follows: TGTGCCAGCAGCGCCCGACTAGACCGGACAGTCAAAGCGGACCAGCCCCAGCATTTT. The encoded protein is CASSARLDRTVKADQPQHF.

The chain combines TRBV7-6 with TRBJ2-7, with TRBD2 matching over 11 bases. The CDR3 loop spans 16 amino acids. Looked up from germline, CDR1 is SGHVS and CDR2 is FNYEAQ. V shed 1 base and J 4 bases; nucleotides not matched to a gene: 6. CDR3 in DNA: TGTGCCAGCAGCTTAGAAAGGGGGACTAGCGGTTACGAGCAGTACTTC. This translates into CASSLERGTSGYEQYF.

This clonotype was found many times. This chain connects TRBV12-3 or TRBV12-4 to TRBJ2-1; D is possibly TRBD2 (6 bases). CDR3 length: 14 residues. Trimming cost V 5 bases and J 10 bases, with 18 bases left between them. The CDR3 here is CASSPPIRGLEQFF. The CDR3 bases are TGTGCCAGCAGTCCCCCCATTCGGGGGTTGGAGCAGTTCTTC.

The CDR3 bases are TGCAGTGCTTGGGACAGGGTAGGGTCACCCCTCCACTTT. This sequence encodes CSAWDRVGSPLHF. J is TRBJ1-6 and V is TRBV20-1; 9 nucleotides align to TRBD1. The CDR3 extends over 13 amino acids. In germline, CDR1 is DFQATT, CDR2 SNEGSKA (reference sequence). With V trimmed by 5 bases and J by 10 bases, 6 bases remained unmatched.

Many counts were recorded for this clonotype. An end of the junction does not agree with germline; a read error may underlie this. CDR3 sequence (DNA): TGTGCCAGTAGTCCAACAGGAACTAATGAAAAACTGCTTTTT. Its protein is CASSPTGTNEKLLF. The chain is built from TRBV19 and TRBJ1-4, with a tentative D call TRBD1 (5 bases). The germline gives CDR1 LNHDA, CDR2 SQIVND (reference sequence). This CDR3 has 14 amino acids.

The chain has TRBV9 and TRBJ2-7; TRBD1 aligns across 7 bases. The CDR3 has 14 amino acids. Germline V gene sequence: CDR1 SGDLS, CDR2 YYNGEE. V lost 3 bases, J lost 2 bases, and 5 bases stayed unmatched. Written as DNA, the CDR3 is TGTGCCAGCAGCGCCCGGGACAGCACCTACGAGCAGTACTTC. It encodes CASSARDSTYEQYF.

The chain employs TRBV7-2 and TRBJ1-5; D gene unclear. Germline V gives CDR1 SGHTA, CDR2 FQGNSA. V shed 2 bases and J shed 8 bases, with 10 bases lying between them. This CDR3 has 13 amino acids. This CDR3 reads CASSLKDGKPQHF. The CDR3 bases are TGTGCCAGCAGCTTAAAGGACGGGAAGCCCCAGCATTTT.

The chain is built from TRBV7-8 and TRBJ2-7; 7 positions match TRBD1. J lost 5 bases, V lost 3 bases, and 4 bases had no gene match. This CDR3 spans 13 amino acids. Germline V lookup: CDR1 SGHVS, CDR2 FQNEAQ. CDR3 in DNA: TGTGCCAGCAGCTTGGGACAGTTCGACGAGCAGTACTTC. Protein: CASSLGQFDEQYF.